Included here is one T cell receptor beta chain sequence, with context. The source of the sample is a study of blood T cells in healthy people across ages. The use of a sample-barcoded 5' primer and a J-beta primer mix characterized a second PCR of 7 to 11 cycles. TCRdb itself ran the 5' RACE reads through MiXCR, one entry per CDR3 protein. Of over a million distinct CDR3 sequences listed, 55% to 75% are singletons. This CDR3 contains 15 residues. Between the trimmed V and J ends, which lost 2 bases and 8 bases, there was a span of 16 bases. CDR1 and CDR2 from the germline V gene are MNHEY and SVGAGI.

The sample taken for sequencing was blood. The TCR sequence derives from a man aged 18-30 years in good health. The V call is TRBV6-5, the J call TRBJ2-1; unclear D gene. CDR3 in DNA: TGTGCCAGCAGTTACGAGCCCTTTTCTCGGGATGAGCAGTTCTTC. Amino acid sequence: CASSYEPFSRDEQFF.